A selection of T cell receptor beta chains follows, all from one sample in a study of CD8 T cells in ankylosing spondylitis. MiXCR was run by TCRdb on the 5' RACE reads, yielding one entry per CDR3 protein. Of 150,000 to 200,000 distinct CDR3 sequences in the sample, about a third were seen once. Source material: synovial fluid, either unsorted or a sorted T cell fraction (not recorded which). These receptors were obtained from a male donor with ankylosing spondylitis. Each CDR3 is given without its conserved first and last residue.

j_call v_call cdr3_aa
TRBJ1-1 TRBV25-1 ASRGGTEAF
TRBJ2-6 TRBV4-1 ASSQDAWRSSGANVLT
TRBJ1-2 TRBV12-3/TRBV12-4 ASSLSSGGVRYGYT
TRBJ2-3 TRBV14 ASSQGQAQY
TRBJ2-7 TRBV4-2 ASSQPDVSYEQY
TRBJ2-5 TRBV20-1 SARTSGGQETQY
TRBJ1-6 TRBV3-1 ASSQEGWTASPLH
TRBJ1-1 TRBV3-1 ASTARLDTEAF
TRBJ2-1 TRBV7-7 ASSSFRESDEQF
TRBJ2-5 TRBV6-1 ASSAEGRWTQY
TRBJ1-5 TRBV6-2/TRBV6-3 ASSYHRTGSNQPQH
TRBJ2-2 TRBV6-5 ASSYGGMGYTGELF
TRBJ1-4 TRBV27 ASSYRGGTNEKLF
TRBJ1-3 TRBV12-3/TRBV12-4 ASRTGQGDGNTIY
TRBJ1-1 TRBV20-1 SARAGGGGTEAF
TRBJ1-2 TRBV5-1 ASSLVDNRGYT
TRBJ2-3 TRBV3-1 ASSHSTDTQY
TRBJ1-5 TRBV18 ASSPSGTGNQPQH
TRBJ2-1 TRBV20-1 SATTGSDNEQF
TRBJ1-2 TRBV7-8 ASSLVGDDYGYT
TRBJ1-6 TRBV12-3/TRBV12-4 ASSSAVASPLH
TRBJ1-2 TRBV20-1 SARRHPLEGGYT
TRBJ2-3 TRBV28 AGRADTQY
TRBJ1-1 TRBV20-1 SASNPEGFSTEAF
TRBJ1-6 TRBV14 ASSPHSRGLGYNSPLH
TRBJ2-3 TRBV2 ASSDYSGLSTDTQY
TRBJ2-2 TRBV4-1 ASSLDRKAGELF
TRBJ1-1 TRBV11-2 ASSGGLNTEAF
TRBJ1-5 TRBV29-1 SVRIGGDQPQH
TRBJ2-7 TRBV10-3 AISEPGQGVYEQY
TRBJ1-1 TRBV4-2 ASSQVGAVRNTEAF
TRBJ2-2 TRBV2 AKGLSRAGELF
TRBJ2-3 TRBV7-8 ASSTTGVDTQY
TRBJ2-2 TRBV28 ASRKQITGELF
TRBJ1-2 TRBV7-9 ASSFDGSGGYT
TRBJ2-3 TRBV2 ASSALWGGTDTQY
TRBJ1-2 TRBV5-5 ASSGARSYGYT
TRBJ2-7 TRBV6-2/TRBV6-3 ATRTRASYEQY
TRBJ2-2 TRBV20-1 SARSGITTGELF
TRBJ1-1 TRBV12-3/TRBV12-4 ASSQETEAF
TRBJ1-1 TRBV11-2 ASSLGAGWKAF
TRBJ2-3 TRBV5-1 ASSLASYGAGTDTQY
TRBJ2-7 TRBV5-6 ASSPGLAGYEQY
TRBJ2-7 TRBV20-1 SARDRVSSGRLSSYEQY
TRBJ2-7 TRBV12-3/TRBV12-4 ASSLTGSTSYEQY
TRBJ1-3 TRBV12-3/TRBV12-4 ASRPVGSGNTIY
TRBJ2-5 TRBV28 ASSTTGGPSRETQY
TRBJ2-5 TRBV28 ASSLFGVGEETQY
TRBJ2-2 TRBV4-3 ASSQLITSDTGELF
TRBJ2-1 TRBV3-1 ASSLQGGGSEQF
TRBJ2-1 TRBV29-1 SVDRTSAYNEQF
TRBJ2-2 TRBV7-6 ASSLGGYSTGELF
TRBJ2-5 TRBV18 ASSPGRNIQETQY
TRBJ2-3 TRBV12-3/TRBV12-4 ASSFGGEGDTQY
TRBJ2-5 TRBV11-2 ASSLNWETQY
TRBJ2-1 TRBV7-6 ASSKLGLAGGSYEQF
TRBJ1-5 TRBV7-2 ASSLGGKDNQPQH